The entry below gives a single TCR beta chain sequence along with its context. The entry originates in a study of shared clonotypes between healthy human individuals. Study in general: A couple of women and a few men aged 18 to 49 made up the donors. Each donor's CD8 memory used one plate, CD8 naive two, each CD4 subset three.

Germline-derived CDR1 and CDR2 are SEHNR and FQNEAQ (reference sequence). The germline V and J ends were trimmed by 5 bases and 4 bases, with 6 bases remaining between them. CDR3 length: 12 residues. In the naive CD8 group, cells lacked CD45RO and were positively selected for CCR7, so terminally differentiated effector memory CD45RA+ cells were left out. Sequenced by immunoSEQ multiplex PCR; TCRdb stores in-frame clones only, minus some. This sample has hundreds of thousands of clones, with about 96% found just once. The V and J genes are TRBV7-9 and TRBJ1-5; the D gene is possibly TRBD1 (6 bases). Sequencing was performed on naive CD8+ T cells sorted from blood. This receptor was identified in a woman in her twenties or thirties in good health. For the CDR3, the DNA is TGTGCCAGCAGCCAGGGGAATCAGCCCCAGCATTTT. Translated, it gives CASSQGNQPQHF.